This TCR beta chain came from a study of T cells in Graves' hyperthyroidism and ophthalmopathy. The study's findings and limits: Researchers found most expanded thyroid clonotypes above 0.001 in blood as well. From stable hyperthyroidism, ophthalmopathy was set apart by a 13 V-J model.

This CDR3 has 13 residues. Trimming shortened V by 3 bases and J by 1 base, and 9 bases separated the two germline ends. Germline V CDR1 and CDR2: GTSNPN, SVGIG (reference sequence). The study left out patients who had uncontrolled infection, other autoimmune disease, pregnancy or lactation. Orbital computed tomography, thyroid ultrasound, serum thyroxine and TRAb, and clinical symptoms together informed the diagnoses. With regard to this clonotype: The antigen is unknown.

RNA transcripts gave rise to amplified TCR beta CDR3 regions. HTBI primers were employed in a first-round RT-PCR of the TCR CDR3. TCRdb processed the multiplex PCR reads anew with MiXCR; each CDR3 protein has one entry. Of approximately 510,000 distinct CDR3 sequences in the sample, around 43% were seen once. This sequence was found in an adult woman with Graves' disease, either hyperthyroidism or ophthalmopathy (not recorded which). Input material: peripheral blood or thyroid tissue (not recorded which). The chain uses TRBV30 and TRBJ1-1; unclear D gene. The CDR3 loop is CAWRDFSNTEAFF. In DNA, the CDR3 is TGTGCCTGGAGGGACTTTTCGAACACTGAAGCTTTCTTT. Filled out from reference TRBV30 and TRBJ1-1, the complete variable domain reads SQTIHQWPATLVQPVGSPLSLECTVEGTSNPNLYWYRQAAGRGLQLLFYSVGIGQISSEVPQNLSASRPQDRQFILSSKKLLLSDSGFYLCAWRDFSNTEAFFGQGTRLTVV.